Ten or more counts support the clone carrying this TCR beta chain. This record comes from a study of T-cell memory formation after mild COVID-19. V was clipped by 6 bases and J by 2 bases, with 11 bases between them. This CDR3 is 14 amino acids long. MiXCR, run by TCRdb on the 5' RACE reads, gives a single entry per CDR3 protein. The sample has 10,000 to 15,000 distinct CDR3 sequences, more than 12% seen once; the top ten hold around half. Sequenced sample: PBMCs or a T cell subset sorted from them (not recorded which). The receptor comes from a man between 18 and 35 years old who had mild COVID-19 (a few samples of this study predate the infection). Cell type and time point are not known. The V call is TRBV12-3 or TRBV12-4, the J call TRBJ2-1; D gene unclear. DNA of the CDR3: TGTGCCAGCAGACCCCAAGGGACCTACAATGAGCAGTTCTTC. Amino acid sequence: CASRPQGTYNEQFF.